A single sample is the source of the 7 T cell receptor beta chains below, sequenced in a study of blood T cell repertoires in COVID-19. The table came from immunoSEQ multiplex PCR; TCRdb's copy has only in-frame clones and leaves some out. The repertoire holds about 180,000 clones, approximately 87% seen once, with 15% to 20% in the top ten. Sample: peripheral blood. The receptor source for this set is a person in their 70s with COVID-19, enrolled during active disease.

About this clone: Different DNA sequences within this sample yield the same CDR3. This chain links TRBV28 with TRBJ1-2; 8 positions match TRBD1. This CDR3 region has 14 residues. CDR1 MDHEN and CDR2 SYDVKM come from the germline V gene. With 5 bases clipped from V and 8 bases from J, the junction kept 10 bases outside the gene matches. The CDR3 DNA follows: TGTGCCAGCAGTAGACCGCAGGGGGCAATCGGCTACACCTTC. Translated: CASSRPQGAIGYTF.

This chain joins TRBV12-3 or TRBV12-4 and TRBJ2-5, with TRBD2 as a possible D gene (6 bases). Trimming pared 5 bases from V and 5 bases from J, leaving 12 bases between. The CDR3 has 13 amino acids. CDR3 DNA sequence: TGTGCCAGCAGTCCGGTAGCGGCTGAGACCCAGTACTTC. It is translated as CASSPVAAETQYF.

The V gene is TRBV7-6, the J gene TRBJ1-3; 7 nucleotides align to TRBD1. This CDR3 has 18 residues. Germline V gives CDR1 SGHVS, CDR2 FNYEAQ. Trimming removed 1 base from V and 7 bases from J; junction bases left unmatched: 16. The CDR3: CASSLGGYRNRGRNTIYF. DNA for the CDR3: TGTGCCAGCAGCTTAGGGGGATATAGAAACAGGGGAAGGAACACCATATATTTT.

CDR3: CATAPLSGVAIQYF. CDR3 in DNA: TGTGCCACCGCGCCGCTCAGCGGAGTGGCCATTCAGTACTTC. The chain has TRBV19 and TRBJ2-4; possible D gene TRBD2, 5 bases. The germline V gene encodes CDR1 LNHDA and CDR2 SQIVND (reference sequence). V was clipped by 10 bases and J by 9 bases, with 22 bases between them. The CDR3 consists of 14 residues.

This clone has just one count. CDR3 DNA: TGTGCCAGCTCACCAGGACAGGAGGGGGGTGAGCAGTACTTC. Translation gives CASSPGQEGGEQYF. This chain links TRBV18 with TRBJ2-7; TRBD1 is a possible D gene (7 bases). Germline V gene sequence: CDR1 KGHSH, CDR2 LQKENI. The CDR3 extends over 14 amino acids. The V end lost 2 bases, the J end lost 7 bases, and 15 bases lay between the germline ends.

V is TRBV28 and J is TRBJ2-4; 11 bases align to TRBD2. This CDR3 comprises 17 residues. CDR1 is MDHEN, CDR2 SYDVKM, per germline. With V trimmed by 5 bases and J by 1 base, 7 bases remained unmatched. CDR3 sequence reads: CASSVAGGWTAKNIQYF. In DNA form, the CDR3 reads TGTGCCAGCAGTGTAGCGGGGGGGTGGACGGCCAAAAACATTCAGTACTTC.

This chain uses TRBV19 with TRBJ1-5; D gene ambiguous. V lost 3 bases and J 3 bases, leaving 6 bases between the germline ends. Germline loops: CDR1 LNHDA, CDR2 SQIVND (reference sequence). The CDR3 contains 13 residues. CDR3 in DNA: TGTGCCAGTAGTATTAATCTCAATCAGCCCCAGCATTTT. Protein: CASSINLNQPQHF.